This T cell receptor (beta chain) was identified during a study of blood T cell repertoires in COVID-19. Generated by immunoSEQ multiplex PCR, the TCRdb table keeps only in-frame clones and is missing some. The sample contains 250,000 or so clones, 92% of which appear only once. After removal of 0 bases from V and 3 bases from J, the junction contained 8 bases not matched to a gene. The CDR3 length is 19 residues. Germline lookup yields CDR1 LNHNV and CDR2 YYDKDF (reference sequence). In Seattle, patients joined the study during active infection and were tracked longitudinally. The chain joins TRBV15 to TRBJ2-1; 13 nucleotides line up with TRBD2. This sequence originates from a man younger than 40 with COVID-19, enrolled during active disease. Sequenced: peripheral blood. The CDR3 region is CATSRDGSTSGGFYNEQFF. The CDR3 nucleotides are TGTGCCACCAGCAGAGATGGGTCGACTAGCGGGGGGTTCTACAATGAGCAGTTCTTC.